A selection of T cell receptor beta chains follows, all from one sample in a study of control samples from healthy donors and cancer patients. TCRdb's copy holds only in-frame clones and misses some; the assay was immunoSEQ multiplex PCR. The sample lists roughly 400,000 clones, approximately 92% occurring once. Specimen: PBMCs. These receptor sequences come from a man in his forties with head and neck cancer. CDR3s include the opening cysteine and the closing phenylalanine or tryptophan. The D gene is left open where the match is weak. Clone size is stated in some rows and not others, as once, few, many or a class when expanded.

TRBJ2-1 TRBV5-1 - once TGCGCCAGCAGCTTGGGGGGGGACGAGTTCTTC CASSLGGDEFF
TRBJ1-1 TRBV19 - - TGTGCCAGTATTATGGGTGGGGGCTCGAACACTGAAGCTTTCTTT CASIMGGGSNTEAFF
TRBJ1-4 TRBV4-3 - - TGCGCCAGCAGCCAAGACGGGGGATTTACAACTAATGAAAAACTGTTTTTT CASSQDGGFTTNEKLFF
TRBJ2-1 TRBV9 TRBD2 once TGTGCCAGCAGCCCCCCTCCCGGGGGGGGGCACAATGAGCAGTTCTTC CASSPPPGGGHNEQFF
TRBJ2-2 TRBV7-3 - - TGTGCCAGCAGCTTATACCCGGGAGACCCTAACACCGGGGAGCTGTTTTTT CASSLYPGDPNTGELFF
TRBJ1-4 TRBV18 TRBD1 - TGTGCCAGCTCCCGACAGGGGGCAACTAATGAAAAACTGTTTTTT CASSRQGATNEKLFF
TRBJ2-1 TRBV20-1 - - TGCAGTGCTAGTTATAGCGAGCCCTCCTACAATGAGCAGTTCTTC CSASYSEPSYNEQFF
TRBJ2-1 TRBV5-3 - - TGTGCCAGAAGTAGAACCAGGGTTCCGGGTGAGCAGTTCTTC CARSRTRVPGEQFF
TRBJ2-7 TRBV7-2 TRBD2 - TGTGCCAGCAGCTTAGATAGCGGGGGGACACCCGCCTACGAGCAGTACTTC CASSLDSGGTPAYEQYF
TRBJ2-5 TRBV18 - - TGTGCCAGCTCACCAGCGGGGATTGAAGAGACCCAGTACTTC CASSPAGIEETQYF
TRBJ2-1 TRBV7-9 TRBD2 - TGTGCCAGCAGCCCCGGGACTAGCGGGACCGATGAGCAGTTCTTC CASSPGTSGTDEQFF
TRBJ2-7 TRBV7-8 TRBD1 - TGTGCCAGCAGCCCCGGACAGGGTCAACGCGAGCAGTACTTC CASSPGQGQREQYF
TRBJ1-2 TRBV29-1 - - TGCAGCGTTGAACACAGAAATGGCTACACCTTC CSVEHRNGYTF
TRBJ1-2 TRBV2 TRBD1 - TGTGCCAGCAGTGACACAGGGGTGGTCTATGGCTACACCTTC CASSDTGVVYGYTF
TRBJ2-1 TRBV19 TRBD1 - TGTGCCAGTAGGCAAACAGGGGTAGGCTCCTACAATGAGCAGTTCTTC CASRQTGVGSYNEQFF
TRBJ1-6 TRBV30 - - TGTGCCTGGAGTGTAGTCTTGAGAGGTCGGCCCTATAATTCACCCCTCCACTTT CAWSVVLRGRPYNSPLHF
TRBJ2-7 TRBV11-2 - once TGTGCCAGCAGCCTGATGACGGGGCAGGGGAGGTACGAGCAGTACTTC CASSLMTGQGRYEQYF
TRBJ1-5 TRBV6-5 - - TGTGCCAGCAGCGCCCTGGACAGTAGCAATCAGCCCCAGCATTTT CASSALDSSNQPQHF
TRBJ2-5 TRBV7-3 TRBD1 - TGTGCCAGCGGCCGGGACAGGGAAGAGACCCAGTACTTC CASGRDREETQYF
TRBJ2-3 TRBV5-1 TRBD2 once TGCGCCAGCAGCTTCACTAGCGGACCTAGCACAGATACGCAGTATTTT CASSFTSGPSTDTQYF